This passage covers 7 T cell receptor beta chains from one sample sequenced in a study of blood T cell repertoires in COVID-19. Produced via immunoSEQ multiplex PCR; TCRdb's table is partial and in-frame only. The table shows roughly 90,000 clones, with around 85% occurring only once. Sequencing was done on a sample of peripheral blood. Receptor source: a human donor in a cohort sampled during active COVID-19.

This CDR3 is CASSPGTSGGADYNEQFF. The CDR3 coding sequence is TGTGCCAGCTCACCCGGGACTAGCGGGGGGGCCGACTACAATGAGCAGTTCTTC. The chain links TRBV18 to TRBJ2-1; 16 bases line up with TRBD2. Germline V lookup: CDR1 KGHSH, CDR2 LQKENI. V lost 3 bases, J lost 3 bases, and 5 bases stayed unmatched. The CDR3 spans 18 residues.

The rearrangement links TRBV10-3 to TRBJ1-1, with TRBD1 identical over 11 bases. Per germline, CDR1 ENHRY and CDR2 SYGVKD. The CDR3 sequence is 14 residues long. The V and J ends lost 10 bases and 1 base, in that order; junction bases with no gene match: 5. The CDR3 sequence is CASAGTGGNTEAFF. CDR3 bases: TGTGCCAGTGCCGGGACAGGGGGGAACACTGAAGCTTTCTTT.

The rearrangement joins TRBV3-1 (or the pseudogene TRBV3-2) to TRBJ1-2; possibly TRBD1 for D (6 bases). The CDR3 spans 16 residues. V gave up 1 base and J gave up 5 bases, with 17 bases separating them. Looked up from germline, CDR1 is LGHDT and CDR2 is YNNKEL (reference sequence). DNA for the CDR3: TGTGCCAGCAGCCAAGCTGCAGGGGCGGCCGTATATGGCTACACCTTC. Translating gives CASSQAAGAAVYGYTF.

The CDR3 sequence: CASSHGGGSTDTQYF. DNA for the CDR3: TGTGCCAGCAGCCATGGCGGGGGCAGCACAGATACGCAGTATTTT. This chain joins TRBV28 and TRBJ2-3; TRBD2 might be the D (7 bases). This CDR3 is 15 amino acids long. V was pared by 6 bases and J by 0 bases, with 13 bases between. Germline CDR1 is MDHEN and CDR2 is SYDVKM.

The chain combines TRBV7-2 with TRBJ2-5; 9 nucleotides align to TRBD2. The CDR3 totals 15 residues. Germline V gene lookup returns CDR1 SGHTA and CDR2 FQGNSA. V lost 6 bases to trimming and J lost 4 bases; unmatched junction nucleotides: 9. The CDR3 DNA reads TGTGCCAGCAGTGATCGGCGGGGGGGCCGAGAGACCCAGTACTTC. It is translated as CASSDRRGGRETQYF. The variable domain in full, with the rest retrieved from reference TRBV7-2 and TRBJ2-5, is GAGVSQSPSNKVTEKGKDVELRCDPISGHTALYWYRQSLGQGLEFLIYFQGNSAPDKSGLPSDRFSAERTGGSVSTLTIQRTQQEDSAVYLCASSDRRGGRETQYFGPGTRLLVL.

The chain recombines TRBV5-1 with TRBJ2-4, with D possibly being TRBD1 (6 bases). V dropped 0 bases and J dropped 7 bases, with 14 bases sitting between them. Germline loops: CDR1 SGHRS, CDR2 YFSETQ. CDR3 length: 15 amino acids. CDR3 nucleotides: TGCGCCAGCAGCTTGGCCCCGGGTCAGGGGAACATTCAGTACTTC. It translates to CASSLAPGQGNIQYF.

V gene TRBV28 combines with J gene TRBJ1-1; D possibly corresponds to TRBD1 (5 bases). CDR1 and CDR2 from the germline V gene are MDHEN and SYDVKM. This CDR3 region has 13 residues. The V gene lost 10 bases and the J gene lost 1 base, with 13 bases spanning the gap. CDR3 coding DNA: TGTGCCACCCAGGACACCAAGAACACTGAAGCTTTCTTT. It is translated as CATQDTKNTEAFF.